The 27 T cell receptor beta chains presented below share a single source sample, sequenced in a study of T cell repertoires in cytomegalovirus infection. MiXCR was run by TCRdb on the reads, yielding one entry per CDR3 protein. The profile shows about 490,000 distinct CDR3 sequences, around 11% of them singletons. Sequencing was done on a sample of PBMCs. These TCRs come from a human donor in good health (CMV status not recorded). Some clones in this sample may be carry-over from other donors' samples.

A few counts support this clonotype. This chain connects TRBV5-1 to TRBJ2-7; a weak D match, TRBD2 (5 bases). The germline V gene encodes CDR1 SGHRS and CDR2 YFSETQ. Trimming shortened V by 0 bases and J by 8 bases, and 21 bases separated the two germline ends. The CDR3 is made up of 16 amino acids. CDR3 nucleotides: TGCGCCAGCAGCTTGGGAGGGCAGGCCTTAACGACCAAGCAGTACTTC. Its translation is CASSLGGQALTTKQYF.

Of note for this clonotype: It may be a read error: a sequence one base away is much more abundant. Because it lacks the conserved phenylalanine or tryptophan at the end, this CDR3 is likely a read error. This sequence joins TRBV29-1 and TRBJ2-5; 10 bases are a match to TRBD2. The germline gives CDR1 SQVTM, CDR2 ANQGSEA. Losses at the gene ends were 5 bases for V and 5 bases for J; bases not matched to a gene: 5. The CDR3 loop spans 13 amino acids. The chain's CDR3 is CSVSGRAMETQYI. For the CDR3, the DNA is TGCAGCGTTAGCGGGAGGGCCATGGAGACCCAGTACATC.

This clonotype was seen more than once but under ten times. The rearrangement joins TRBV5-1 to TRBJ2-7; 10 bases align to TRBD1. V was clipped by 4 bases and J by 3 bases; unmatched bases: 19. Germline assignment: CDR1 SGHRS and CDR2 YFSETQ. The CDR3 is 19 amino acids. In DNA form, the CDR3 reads TGCGCCAGCAGCCTACCGGGACAGGGGTCTTCTTCAGCCTACTACGAGCAGTACTTC. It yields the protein CASSLPGQGSSSAYYEQYF.

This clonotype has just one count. CDR3 nucleotide sequence: TGTGCCAGCAGTCCTACAGGGGTCGGCAATCAGCCCCAGCATTTT. It specifies CASSPTGVGNQPQHF. The V and J genes are TRBV6-6 and TRBJ1-5; 7 bases fit TRBD1. The CDR3 length is 15 residues. Trimming removed 5 bases from V and 2 bases from J; junction bases left unmatched: 6. The germline CDR1 and CDR2 sequences are MNHNY and SVGAGI (reference sequence).

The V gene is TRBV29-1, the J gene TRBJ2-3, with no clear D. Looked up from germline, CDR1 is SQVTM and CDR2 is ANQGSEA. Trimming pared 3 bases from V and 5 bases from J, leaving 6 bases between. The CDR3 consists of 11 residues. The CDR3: CSVEGRDTQYF. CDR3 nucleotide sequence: TGCAGCGTTGAGGGTCGAGATACGCAGTATTTT.

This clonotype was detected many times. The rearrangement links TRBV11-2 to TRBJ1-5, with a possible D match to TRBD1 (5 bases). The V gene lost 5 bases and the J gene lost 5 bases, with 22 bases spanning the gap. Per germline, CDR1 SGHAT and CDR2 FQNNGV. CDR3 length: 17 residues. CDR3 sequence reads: CASSPNSGFRDYQPQHF. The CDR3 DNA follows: TGTGCCAGCAGCCCAAACTCCGGGTTCAGGGACTATCAGCCCCAGCATTTT.

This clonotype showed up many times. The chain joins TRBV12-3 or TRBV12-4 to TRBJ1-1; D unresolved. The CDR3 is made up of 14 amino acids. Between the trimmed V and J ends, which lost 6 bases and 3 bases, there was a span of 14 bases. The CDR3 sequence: CASSPDGRDTEAFF. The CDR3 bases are TGTGCCAGCAGCCCGGACGGACGGGACACTGAAGCTTTCTTT.

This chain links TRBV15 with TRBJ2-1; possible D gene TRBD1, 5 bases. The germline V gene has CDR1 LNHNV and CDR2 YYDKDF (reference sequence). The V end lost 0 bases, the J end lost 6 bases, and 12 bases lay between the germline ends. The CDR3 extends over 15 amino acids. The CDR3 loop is CATSREPSGSNEQFF. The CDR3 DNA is TGTGCCACCAGCAGAGAACCGTCAGGGTCCAATGAGCAGTTCTTC.

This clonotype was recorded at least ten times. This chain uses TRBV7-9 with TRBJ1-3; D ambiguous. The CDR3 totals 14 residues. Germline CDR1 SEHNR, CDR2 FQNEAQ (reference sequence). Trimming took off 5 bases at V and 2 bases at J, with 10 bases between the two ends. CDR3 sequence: CASSLPGAGNTIYF. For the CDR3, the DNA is TGTGCCAGCAGCCTCCCGGGCGCTGGAAACACCATATATTTT. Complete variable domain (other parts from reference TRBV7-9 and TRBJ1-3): DTGVSQNPRHKITKRGQNVTFRCDPISEHNRLYWYRQTLGQGPEFLTYFQNEAQLEKSRLLSDRFSAERPKGSFSTLEIQRTEQGDSAMYLCASSLPGAGNTIYFGEGSWLTVV.

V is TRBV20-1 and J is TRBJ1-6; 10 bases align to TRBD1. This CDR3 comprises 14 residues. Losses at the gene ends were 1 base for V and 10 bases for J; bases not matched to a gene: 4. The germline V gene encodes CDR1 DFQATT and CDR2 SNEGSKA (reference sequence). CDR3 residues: CSARAGTGASPLHF. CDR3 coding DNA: TGCAGTGCTAGAGCCGGGACAGGGGCCTCACCCCTCCACTTT.

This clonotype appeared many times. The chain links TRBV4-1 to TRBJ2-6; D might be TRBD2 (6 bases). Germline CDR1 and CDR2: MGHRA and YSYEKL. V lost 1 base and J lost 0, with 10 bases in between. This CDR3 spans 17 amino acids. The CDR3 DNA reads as TGCGCCAGCAGCCAAGCATCGGGGGTCTCTGGGGCCAACGTCCTGACTTTC. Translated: CASSQASGVSGANVLTF.

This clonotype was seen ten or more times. CDR3 loop: CASSSRTGTLDGYTF. The CDR3 DNA reads TGTGCCAGCAGTTCCAGGACAGGCACCCTTGATGGCTACACCTTC. The rearrangement links TRBV6-2 or TRBV6-3 to TRBJ1-2; 7 bases fit TRBD1. This CDR3 region has 15 residues. Germline CDR1 and CDR2: MNHEY and SVGEGT. The junction had 11 bases not matched to a gene; V was cut back by 4 bases and J by 6 bases.

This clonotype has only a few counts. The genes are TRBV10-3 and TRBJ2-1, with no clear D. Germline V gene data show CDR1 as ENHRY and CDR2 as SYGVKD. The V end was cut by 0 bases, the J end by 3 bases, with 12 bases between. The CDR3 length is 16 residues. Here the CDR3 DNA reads TGTGCCATCAGTGAGTCGCGTGGGGTAAGCTACAATGAGCAGTTCTTC. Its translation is CAISESRGVSYNEQFF.

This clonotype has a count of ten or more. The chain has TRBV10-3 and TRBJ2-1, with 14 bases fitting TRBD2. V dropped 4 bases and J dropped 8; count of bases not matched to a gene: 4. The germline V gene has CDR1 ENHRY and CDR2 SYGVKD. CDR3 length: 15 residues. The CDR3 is CAISGGLAGVHEQFF. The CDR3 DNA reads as TGTGCCATCAGTGGGGGACTAGCGGGAGTGCATGAGCAGTTCTTC.

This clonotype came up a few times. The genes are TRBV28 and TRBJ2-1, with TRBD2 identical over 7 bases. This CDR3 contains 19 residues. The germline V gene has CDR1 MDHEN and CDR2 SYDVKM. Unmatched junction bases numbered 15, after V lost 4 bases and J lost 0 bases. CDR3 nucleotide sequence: TGTGCCAGCAGTTCCGACTTTGGGGAGCGGGGATACTCCTACAATGAGCAGTTCTTC. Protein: CASSSDFGERGYSYNEQFF.

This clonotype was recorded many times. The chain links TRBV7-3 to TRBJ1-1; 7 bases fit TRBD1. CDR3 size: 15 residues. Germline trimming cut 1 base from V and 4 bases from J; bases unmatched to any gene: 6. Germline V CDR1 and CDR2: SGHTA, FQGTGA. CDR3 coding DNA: TGTGCCAGCAGCTTAAGGGCCCAGGGGGGCACTGAAGCTTTCTTT. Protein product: CASSLRAQGGTEAFF. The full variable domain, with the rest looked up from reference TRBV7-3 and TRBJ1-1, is GAGVSQTPSNKVTEKGKYVELRCDPISGHTALYWYRQSLGQGPEFLIYFQGTGAADDSGLPNDRFFAVRPEGSVSTLKIQRTERGDSAVYLCASSLRAQGGTEAFFGQGTRLTVV.

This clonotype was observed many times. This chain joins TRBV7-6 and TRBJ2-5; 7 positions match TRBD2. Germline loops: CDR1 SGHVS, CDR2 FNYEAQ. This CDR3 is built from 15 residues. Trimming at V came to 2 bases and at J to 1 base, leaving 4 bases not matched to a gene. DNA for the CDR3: TGTGCCAGCAGCTTATACGGGGGGTTCCAAGAGACCCAGTACTTC. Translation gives CASSLYGGFQETQYF.

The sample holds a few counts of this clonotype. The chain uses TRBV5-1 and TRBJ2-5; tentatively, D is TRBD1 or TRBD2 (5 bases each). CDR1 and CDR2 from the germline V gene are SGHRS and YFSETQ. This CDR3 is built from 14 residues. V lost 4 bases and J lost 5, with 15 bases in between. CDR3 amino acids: CASSPEGFRETQYF. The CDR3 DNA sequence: TGCGCCAGCAGCCCTGAGGGGTTCCGGGAGACCCAGTACTTC.

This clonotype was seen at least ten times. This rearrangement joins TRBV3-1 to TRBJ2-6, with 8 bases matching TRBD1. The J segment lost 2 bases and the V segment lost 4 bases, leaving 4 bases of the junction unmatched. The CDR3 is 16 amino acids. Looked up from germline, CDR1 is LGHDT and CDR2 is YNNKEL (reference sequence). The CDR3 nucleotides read TGTGCCAGCAGCCCTGACAGGGGAACTGGGGCCAACGTCCTGACTTTC. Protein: CASSPDRGTGANVLTF.

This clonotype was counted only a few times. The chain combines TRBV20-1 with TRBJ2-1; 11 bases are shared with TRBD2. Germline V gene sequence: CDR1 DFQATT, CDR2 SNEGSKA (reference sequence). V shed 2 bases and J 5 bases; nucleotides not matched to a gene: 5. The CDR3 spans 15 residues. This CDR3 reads CSARMTSGEHNEQFF. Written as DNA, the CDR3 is TGCAGTGCTAGAATGACTAGCGGGGAACACAATGAGCAGTTCTTC.

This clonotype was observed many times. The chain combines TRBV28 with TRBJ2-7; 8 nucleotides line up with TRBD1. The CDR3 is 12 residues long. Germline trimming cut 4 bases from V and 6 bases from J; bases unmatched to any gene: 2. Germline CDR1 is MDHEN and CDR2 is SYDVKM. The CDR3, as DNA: TGTGCCAGCAGTTCCGGGACAGGCGAGCAGTACTTC. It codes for CASSSGTGEQYF. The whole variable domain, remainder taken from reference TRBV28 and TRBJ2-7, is DVKVTQSSRYLVKRTGEKVFLECVQDMDHENMFWYRQDPGLGLRLIYFSYDVKMKEKGDIPEGYSVSREKKERFSLILESASTNQTSMYLCASSSGTGEQYFGPGTRLTVT.

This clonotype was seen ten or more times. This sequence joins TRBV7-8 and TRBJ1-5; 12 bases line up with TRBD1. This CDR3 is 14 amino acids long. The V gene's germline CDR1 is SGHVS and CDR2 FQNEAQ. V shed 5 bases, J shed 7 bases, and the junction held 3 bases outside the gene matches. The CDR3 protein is CASSRGTGGQPQHF. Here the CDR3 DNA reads TGTGCCAGCAGCCGCGGGACAGGGGGCCAGCCCCAGCATTTT. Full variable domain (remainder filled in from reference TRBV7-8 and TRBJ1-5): GAGVSQSPRYKVAKRGQDVALRCDPISGHVSLFWYQQALGQGPEFLTYFQNEAQLDKSGLPSDRFFAERPEGSVSTLKIQRTQQEDSAVYLCASSRGTGGQPQHFGDGTRLSIL.

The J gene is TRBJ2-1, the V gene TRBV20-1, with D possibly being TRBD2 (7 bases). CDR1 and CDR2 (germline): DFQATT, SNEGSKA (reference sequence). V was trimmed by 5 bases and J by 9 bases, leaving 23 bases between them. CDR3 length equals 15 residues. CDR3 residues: CSARPRAGARGEQFF. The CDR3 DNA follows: TGCAGTGCTCGCCCGAGGGCGGGGGCGCGCGGTGAGCAGTTCTTC.

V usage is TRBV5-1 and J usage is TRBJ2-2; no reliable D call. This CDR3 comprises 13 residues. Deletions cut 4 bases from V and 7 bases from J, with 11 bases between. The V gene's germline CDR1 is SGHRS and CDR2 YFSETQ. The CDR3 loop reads CASSDLDFGELFF. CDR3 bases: TGCGCCAGCAGCGATCTAGACTTCGGGGAGCTGTTTTTT. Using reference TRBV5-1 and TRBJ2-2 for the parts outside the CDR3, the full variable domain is KAGVTQTPRYLIKTRGQQVTLSCSPISGHRSVSWYQQTPGQGLQFLFEYFSETQRNKGNFPGRFSGRQFSNSRSEMNVSTLELGDSALYLCASSDLDFGELFFGEGSRLTVL.

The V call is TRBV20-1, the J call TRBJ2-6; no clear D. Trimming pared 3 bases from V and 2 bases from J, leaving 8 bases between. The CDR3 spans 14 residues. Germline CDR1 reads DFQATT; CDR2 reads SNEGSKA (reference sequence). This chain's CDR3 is CSARQAAGANVLTF. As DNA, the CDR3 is TGCAGTGCTAGGCAGGCAGCTGGGGCCAACGTCCTGACTTTC.

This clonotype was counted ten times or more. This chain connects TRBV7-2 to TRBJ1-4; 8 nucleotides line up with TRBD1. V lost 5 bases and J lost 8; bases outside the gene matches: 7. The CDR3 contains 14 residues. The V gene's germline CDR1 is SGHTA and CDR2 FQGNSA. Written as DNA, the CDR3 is TGTGCCAGCAGCCCCGGACAGGGTTGGGAAAAACTGTTTTTT. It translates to CASSPGQGWEKLFF.

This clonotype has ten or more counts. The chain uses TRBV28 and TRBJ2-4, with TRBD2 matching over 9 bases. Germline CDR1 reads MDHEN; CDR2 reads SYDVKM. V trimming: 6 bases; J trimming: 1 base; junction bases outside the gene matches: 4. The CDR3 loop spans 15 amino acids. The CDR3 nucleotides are TGTGCCAGCAGCCCTAGCGGGACTGCCAAAAACATTCAGTACTTC. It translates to CASSPSGTAKNIQYF.